This TCR beta chain emerged from a study of T-cell memory formation after mild COVID-19. The study, taken as a whole, reports: CD4+ contracting clones were mainly CM and EM; CD8+ ones, EMRA. The study detected some responding clones in pre-infection memory, suggesting cross-reactive memory joined.

The CDR3 covers 17 residues. CDR1 and CDR2 (germline): MNHNY, SVGAGI (reference sequence). The V end was cut by 2 bases, the J end by 0 bases, with 16 bases between. Libraries for TCRalpha and TCRbeta carried sample barcodes and unique molecular identifiers via 5'RACE. TCRdb ran MiXCR on the 5' RACE reads and lists one entry per CDR3 protein. Of about 430,000 distinct CDR3 sequences listed, 20% to 25% were seen once; the top ten hold 8.5% to 9%. Regarding this clonotype: Its antigen remains unidentified.

Material: PBMCs or a T cell subset sorted from them (not recorded which). The TCR was taken from an adult woman who had mild COVID-19 (a few samples of this study predate the infection). Cell type and time point are not known. The chain is built from TRBV6-6 and TRBJ1-1; D is possibly TRBD1 (6 bases). The CDR3 region has the DNA TGTGCCAGCAGTTACCGCCGCCCGACAGGTGTGAACACTGAAGCTTTCTTT. Translation gives CASSYRRPTGVNTEAFF.